Listed here are 14 T cell receptor beta chains from one sample, sequenced in a study of cytomegalovirus exposure and HLA in healthy donors. Primers for the PCR totalled 60 Vbeta and 13 Jbeta. Profiling relied on immunoSEQ multiplex PCR, and the TCRdb table lists in-frame clones only, not all of them. The sample has about 130,000 clones, about 85% seen once; the top ten hold 3.5% to 4.5%. The sample comprised PBMCs. These receptors were obtained from a man between 18 and 35 years old in good health and CMV-seropositive.

The chain recombines TRBV10-3 with TRBJ2-5; the match to TRBD2 covers 9 bases. With V trimmed by 0 bases and J by 4 bases, 6 bases remained unmatched. From germline, CDR1 is ENHRY and CDR2 SYGVKD. The CDR3 has 16 amino acids. CDR3 nucleotides: TGTGCCATCAGTGAGTCGCCCAGCGGGAGGTCAGAGACCCAGTACTTC. This encodes CAISESPSGRSETQYF.

J is TRBJ2-5 and V is TRBV6-6; D gene uncertain. Trimming shortened V by 7 bases and J by 5 bases, and 11 bases separated the two germline ends. The CDR3 runs to 12 residues. Germline CDR1 and CDR2: MNHNY and SVGAGI (reference sequence). Written as DNA, the CDR3 is TGTGCCAGCACGGCCTTCAGGGAGACCCAGTACTTC. This codes for CASTAFRETQYF.

The genes are TRBV18 and TRBJ2-7; TRBD1 aligns across 10 bases. The CDR3 length is 15 residues. CDR1 and CDR2 from the germline V gene are KGHSH and LQKENI. V lost 3 bases, J lost 5 bases, and 7 bases stayed unmatched. The CDR3 sequence: CASSPPGTGANEQYF. DNA of the CDR3: TGTGCCAGCTCACCCCCCGGGACAGGGGCCAACGAGCAGTACTTC.

The rearrangement joins TRBV4-2 to TRBJ1-4; 7 nucleotides align to TRBD1. V shed 3 bases, J shed 3 bases, and the junction held 4 bases outside the gene matches. CDR1 is LGHNA and CDR2 is YNFKEQ in the germline V gene. The CDR3 runs to 15 residues. The CDR3 loop reads CASSQFQGANEKLFF. DNA for the CDR3: TGTGCCAGCAGCCAGTTCCAGGGGGCTAATGAAAAACTGTTTTTT.

The chain has TRBV30 and TRBJ1-4; possibly TRBD1 for D (5 bases). This CDR3 has 16 residues. The V gene's germline CDR1 is GTSNPN and CDR2 SVGIG (reference sequence). Trimming stripped 4 bases from V and 7 bases from J, with 22 bases between. CDR3 DNA: TGTGCCTGGACAAGTGGTGAAGGGGCGTTTGTTGAAAAACTGTTTTTT. It encodes CAWTSGEGAFVEKLFF.

This chain connects TRBV5-6 to TRBJ2-1; TRBD1 matches 9 bases. Germline-derived CDR1 and CDR2 are SGHDT and YYEEEE. The V segment lost 0 bases and the J segment 4 bases; nucleotides outside the gene matches: 5. The CDR3 extends over 16 amino acids. The CDR3 DNA sequence: TGTGCCAGCAGCTTGGATTTCGGGACAGGGTACAATGAGCAGTTCTTC. It specifies CASSLDFGTGYNEQFF.

The genes are TRBV11-2 and TRBJ1-1; a possible D gene is TRBD1 (6 bases). The CDR3 loop spans 13 amino acids. Trimming shortened V by 5 bases and J by 4 bases, and 11 bases separated the two germline ends. CDR1 and CDR2 (germline): SGHAT, FQNNGV. CDR3 region: CASSIQGSTEAFF. The CDR3 coding sequence is TGTGCCAGCAGCATCCAGGGGAGCACTGAAGCTTTCTTT.

The rearrangement joins TRBV4-3 to TRBJ2-2, with D possibly matching TRBD1 (6 bases). The CDR3 extends over 13 amino acids. Germline values: CDR1 LGHNA, CDR2 YSLEER. V was pared by 6 bases and J by 1 base, with 6 bases between. The CDR3 protein is CASRGGNTGELFF. CDR3 DNA sequence: TGCGCCAGCAGAGGGGGGAACACCGGGGAGCTGTTTTTT.

The chain carries TRBV11-1 and TRBJ2-2; D might be TRBD1 (5 bases). V gave up 4 bases and J gave up 7 bases, with 13 bases separating them. Germline lookup yields CDR1 SGHAT and CDR2 FQDESV (reference sequence). This CDR3 region has 14 residues. This CDR3 reads CASSSVRVGGELFF. Here the CDR3 DNA reads TGTGCCAGCAGCTCTGTCAGGGTGGGCGGGGAGCTGTTTTTT.

The rearrangement links TRBV27 to TRBJ1-3; D might be TRBD1 (6 bases). The CDR3 runs 15 residues. Germline V gene lookup returns CDR1 MNHEY and CDR2 SMNVEV (reference sequence). With 7 bases removed from V and 4 bases from J, the gap between germline ends came to 17 bases. In nucleotides, the CDR3 is TGTGCCAGCATGAGGGGACCCGGGACAGGAAACACCATATATTTT. This encodes CASMRGPGTGNTIYF.

Concerning this clone: The junction does not match germline at one end; this may be a read error. The J gene is TRBJ1-2, the V gene TRBV2, with D uncertain. Germline loops: CDR1 SNHLY, CDR2 FYNNEI. The CDR3 has 11 amino acids. CDR3 DNA: TGTGCCAGCAGTGCTCACTACGGCTACACCTTC. Its protein is CASSAHYGYTF.

This chain joins TRBV9 and TRBJ1-3; 7 bases fit TRBD1. This CDR3 is 15 amino acids long. The J segment lost 1 base and the V segment lost 4 bases, leaving 5 bases of the junction unmatched. Germline CDR1 SGDLS, CDR2 YYNGEE. The CDR3 DNA reads as TGTGCCAGCAGCCCACAGGGGATTTCTGGAAACACCATATATTTT. Translating gives CASSPQGISGNTIYF.

This chain links TRBV30 with TRBJ1-2; 7 bases line up with TRBD1. The CDR3 is made up of 14 amino acids. After removal of 4 bases from V and 6 bases from J, the junction contained 11 bases not matched to a gene. Germline CDR1 and CDR2: GTSNPN and SVGIG (reference sequence). The DNA of the CDR3 is TGTGCCTGGACCGAGGGACAGCGGGTTCATGGCTACACCTTC. It is translated as CAWTEGQRVHGYTF. The full variable domain, its missing parts supplied by reference TRBV30 and TRBJ1-2, is SQTIHQWPATLVQPVGSPLSLECTVEGTSNPNLYWYRQAAGRGLQLLFYSVGIGQISSEVPQNLSASRPQDRQFILSSKKLLLSDSGFYLCAWTEGQRVHGYTFGSGTRLTVV.

The chain recombines TRBV14 with TRBJ2-2; no clear D gene. From germline, CDR1 is SGHDN and CDR2 FVKESK. Trimming shortened V by 1 base and J by 1 base, and 4 bases separated the two germline ends. The CDR3 is made up of 14 amino acids. In DNA form, the CDR3 reads TGTGCCAGCAGCCAAGGGAGGAACACCGGGGAGCTGTTTTTT. This codes for CASSQGRNTGELFF.